This TCR beta chain was identified in a study of T cell responses to AZD1222 COVID-19 vaccine. General study results and limits: All repertoire sampling was performed exclusively after the peak T cell response. CD4 TCRs linked to vaccination spanned spike, dominating at 160-218 and 743-854. Compared with day 0, the breadth and depth of the Spike-specific TCR repertoire rose significantly after two doses of AZD1222. Unmutated variant regions are reportedly the target of nearly half of TCRs that are spike-specific.

Sequenced by immunoSEQ multiplex PCR; TCRdb stores in-frame clones only, minus some. In the table there are about 78,000 clones, roughly 80% of which are singletons. Points on this clone: Its antigen is currently unknown. This specimen includes other DNA sequences encoding the same CDR3.

This clonotype was obtained from an adult in good health. Sequencing used peripheral blood, obtained on day 0 of AZD1222 vaccination.

Here the CDR3 DNA reads TGTGCCAGCAGTCCACGGTCTAGCAATCAGCCCCAGCATTTT. This encodes CASSPRSSNQPQHF. The chain is built from TRBV27 and TRBJ1-5; unclear D gene. Trimming cost V 5 bases and J 0 bases, with 8 bases left between them. Germline loops: CDR1 MNHEY, CDR2 SMNVEV (reference sequence). The CDR3 is 14 amino acids.